These T cell receptor beta chains were read from a single sample in a study of blood T cell repertoires in COVID-19. Assay used: immunoSEQ multiplex PCR; TCRdb lists only in-frame clones, some missing. The sample yields about 200,000 clones, roughly 90% seen once. The material sequenced was PBMCs or T cells enriched from blood (not recorded which). The receptors stem from a woman aged 18-29 years who had recovered from COVID-19. The CDR3 runs from the conserved cysteine through the conserved F or W. Fields, in order: CDR3 protein, CDR3 DNA, D gene, clone size, V gene, J gene. A D gene is named only where the DNA matches it firmly. Clone size is not always given. Where it is, it says once, few, many or a class for expanded clones.

CASSLNRGFSYTF	TGTGCCAGCAGCCTTAACCGGGGGTTTAGCTACACCTTC	-	-	TRBV3-1/TRBV3-2	TRBJ1-2
CAWRTTNYEQYF	TGTGCCTGGAGGACTACCAACTACGAGCAGTACTTC	-	once	TRBV30	TRBJ2-7
CASSSRALNTEAFF	TGTGCCAGCAGTTCGAGGGCTTTGAACACTGAAGCTTTCTTT	-	-	TRBV28	TRBJ1-1
CASRLGQRYGYTF	TGTGCCAGCAGGTTGGGACAGCGCTATGGCTACACCTTC	TRBD1	once	TRBV3-1/TRBV3-2	TRBJ1-2
CASSSRTGNTEAFF	TGTGCCAGCAGCTCTAGGACAGGGAACACTGAAGCTTTCTTT	TRBD1	-	TRBV11-2	TRBJ1-1
CASQPPTGRETQYF	TGTGCCAGCCAACCCCCGACAGGGCGGGAGACCCAGTACTTC	TRBD1	-	TRBV28	TRBJ2-5
CASSVSARGRAGELFF	TGTGCCAGCAGCGTGAGCGCGCGGGGTCGGGCCGGGGAGCTGTTTTTT	-	-	TRBV9	TRBJ2-2
CASSLGDYEQYF	TGTGCCAGCAGCTTGGGAGACTACGAGCAGTACTTC	-	-	TRBV5-5	TRBJ2-7
CASSWDRNTEAFF	TGTGCCAGCAGCTGGGACAGAAACACTGAAGCTTTCTTT	TRBD1	-	TRBV5-4	TRBJ1-1
CASSQGGTFYGYTF	TGTGCCAGCAGCCAAGGGGGAACTTTCTATGGCTACACCTTC	-	-	TRBV28	TRBJ1-2
CASSSGDRSEAFF	TGTGCCAGCAGTTCGGGGGACAGGTCGGAAGCTTTCTTT	TRBD1	-	TRBV28	TRBJ1-1
CASRSGTGAGYGYTF	TGTGCCAGCCGAAGCGGGACAGGGGCGGGCTATGGCTACACCTTC	TRBD1	-	TRBV2	TRBJ1-2
CASSVEAGRHTGELFF	TGTGCCAGCAGCGTAGAAGCGGGGCGGCACACCGGGGAGCTGTTTTTT	TRBD2	-	TRBV9	TRBJ2-2
CASSETVNQPQHF	TGTGCCAGTAGTGAGACAGTTAATCAGCCCCAGCATTTT	-	-	TRBV19	TRBJ1-5
CATSNSRGAKNIQYF	TGTGCCACCAGCAACTCTAGAGGGGCCAAAAACATTCAGTACTTC	-	-	TRBV15	TRBJ2-4
CSVAYLAVQETQYF	TGCAGCGTCGCATACCTAGCGGTACAAGAGACCCAGTACTTC	TRBD2	-	TRBV29-1	TRBJ2-5
CASSVLSQGTDTQYF	TGTGCCAGCAGCGTCCTTTCACAGGGCACAGATACGCAGTATTTT	-	-	TRBV9	TRBJ2-3
CASSLGGAGATYNEQFF	TGTGCCAGCAGCTTGGGCGGGGCGGGGGCCACCTACAATGAGCAGTTCTTC	-	-	TRBV7-6	TRBJ2-1
CASSSGQGVGAFF	TGTGCCAGCAGTTCCGGACAGGGGGTCGGTGCTTTCTTT	TRBD1	-	TRBV12-3/TRBV12-4	TRBJ1-1
CASSREPASKETQYF	TGTGCCAGCAGCCGCGAGCCCGCGTCAAAAGAGACCCAGTACTTC	-	-	TRBV11-2	TRBJ2-5
CASNLQGLYGYTF	TGTGCCAGTAACCTACAGGGCTTGTATGGCTACACCTTC	-	-	TRBV19	TRBJ1-2
CASSQDRGVIYGYTF	TGTGCCAGCAGCCAGGACAGGGGGGTCATCTATGGCTACACCTTC	TRBD1	few	TRBV3-1/TRBV3-2	TRBJ1-2
CASTGTSGPASTDTQYF	TGTGCCAGCACCGGGACTAGCGGGCCTGCCTCCACAGATACGCAGTATTTT	TRBD2	-	TRBV4-2	TRBJ2-3
CASSLATEAYEQYF	TGCGCCAGCAGCTTGGCGACAGAGGCCTACGAGCAGTACTTC	-	-	TRBV5-1	TRBJ2-7
CASSREGWTEAFF	TGTGCCAGCAGTCGCGAGGGATGGACTGAAGCTTTCTTT	-	-	TRBV5-4	TRBJ1-1
CARGGNTEAFF	TGTGCCAGGGGGGGAAACACTGAAGCTTTCTTT	-	-	TRBV2	TRBJ1-1
CASSLGQGSNTGELFF	TGTGCCAGCAGCTTGGGTCAGGGGTCGAACACCGGGGAGCTGTTTTTT	-	once	TRBV5-6	TRBJ2-2
CASSSAAHPGNEQFF	TGTGCCAGCAGTTCGGCGGCCCATCCCGGGAATGAGCAGTTCTTC	-	-	TRBV7-3	TRBJ2-1
CASSRDSDSYNEQFF	TGTGCCAGCAGCCGGGACTCAGACTCCTACAATGAGCAGTTCTTC	-	-	TRBV5-4	TRBJ2-1
CASSPTSGVTDTQYF	TGTGCCAGCAGTCCTACTAGCGGAGTCACAGATACGCAGTATTTT	TRBD2	-	TRBV2	TRBJ2-3
CASSPWTGAGNTIYF	TGTGCCAGCAGCCCGTGGACAGGGGCTGGAAACACCATATATTTT	TRBD1	-	TRBV7-9	TRBJ1-3
CATSRPSGANVLTF	TGTGCCACGTCGAGGCCCTCTGGGGCCAACGTCCTGACTTTC	-	-	TRBV19	TRBJ2-6
CASSPGFDTGELFF	TGTGCCAGCAGCCCAGGATTTGACACCGGGGAGCTGTTTTTT	-	few	TRBV5-4	TRBJ2-2
CASSVLAGGLQETQYF	TGTGCCAGCAGTGTATTAGCGGGGGGGCTCCAAGAGACCCAGTACTTC	TRBD2	once	TRBV2	TRBJ2-5
CASSSGGQPGVNEQFF	TGCGCCAGCAGCTCTGGTGGCCAACCAGGCGTAAATGAGCAGTTCTTC	-	-	TRBV5-1	TRBJ2-1
CASSLSGSSYNSPLHF	TGTGCCAGCAGTTTATCGGGCAGCTCCTATAATTCACCCCTCCACTTT	-	-	TRBV27	TRBJ1-6
CASSPGRGRGTGELFF	TGTGCCAGCAGCCCAGGCAGGGGGCGCGGGACCGGGGAGCTGTTTTTT	TRBD1	-	TRBV11-2	TRBJ2-2
CASKASGVNQPQHF	TGTGCCAGCAAGGCGTCCGGGGTGAATCAGCCCCAGCATTTT	-	-	TRBV2	TRBJ1-5
CASSQDSYNSPLHF	TGTGCCAGCAGTCAGGACAGCTATAATTCACCCCTCCACTTT	-	-	TRBV6-5	TRBJ1-6